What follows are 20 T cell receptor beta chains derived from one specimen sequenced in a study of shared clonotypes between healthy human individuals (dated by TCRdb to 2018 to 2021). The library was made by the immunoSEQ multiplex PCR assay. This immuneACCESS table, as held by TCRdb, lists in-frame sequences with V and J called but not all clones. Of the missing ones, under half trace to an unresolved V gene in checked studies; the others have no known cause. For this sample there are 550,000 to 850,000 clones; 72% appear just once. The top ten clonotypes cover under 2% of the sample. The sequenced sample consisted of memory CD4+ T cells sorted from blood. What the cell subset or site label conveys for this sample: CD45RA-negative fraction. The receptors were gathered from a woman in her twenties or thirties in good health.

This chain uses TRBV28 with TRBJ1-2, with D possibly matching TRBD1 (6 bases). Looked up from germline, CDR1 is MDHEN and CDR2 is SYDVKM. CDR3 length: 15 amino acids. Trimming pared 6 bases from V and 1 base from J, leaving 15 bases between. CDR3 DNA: TGTGCCAGCAGACCTGGGTGGGGGCTTAACTATGGCTACACCTTC. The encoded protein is CASRPGWGLNYGYTF.

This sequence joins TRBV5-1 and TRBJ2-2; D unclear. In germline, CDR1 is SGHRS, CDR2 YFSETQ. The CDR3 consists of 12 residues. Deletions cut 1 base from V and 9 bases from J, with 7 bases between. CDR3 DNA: TGCGCCAGCAGCTTGAGCCAACGGGAGCTGTTTTTT. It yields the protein CASSLSQRELFF.

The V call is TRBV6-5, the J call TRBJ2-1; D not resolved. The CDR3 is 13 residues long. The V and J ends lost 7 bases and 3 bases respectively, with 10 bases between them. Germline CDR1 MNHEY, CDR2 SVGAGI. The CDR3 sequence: CASKGVNYNEQFF. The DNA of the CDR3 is TGTGCCAGCAAAGGTGTGAACTACAATGAGCAGTTCTTC.

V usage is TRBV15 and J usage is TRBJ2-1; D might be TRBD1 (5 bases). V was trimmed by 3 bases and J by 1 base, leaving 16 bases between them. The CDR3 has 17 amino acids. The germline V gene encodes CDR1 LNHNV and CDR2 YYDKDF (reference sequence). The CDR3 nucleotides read TGTGCCACCAGCAGGAAATATAGACAGCTGTCCTACAATGAGCAGTTCTTC. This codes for CATSRKYRQLSYNEQFF.

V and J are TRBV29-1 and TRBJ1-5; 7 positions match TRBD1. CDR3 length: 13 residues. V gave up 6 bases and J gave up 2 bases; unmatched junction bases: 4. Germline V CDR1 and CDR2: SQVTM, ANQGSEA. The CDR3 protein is CSVITGGNQPQHF. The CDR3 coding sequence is TGCAGCGTGATCACAGGGGGCAATCAGCCCCAGCATTTT.

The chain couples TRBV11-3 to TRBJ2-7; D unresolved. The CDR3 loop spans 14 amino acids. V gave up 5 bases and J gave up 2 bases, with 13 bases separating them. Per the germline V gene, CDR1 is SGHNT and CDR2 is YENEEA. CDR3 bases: TGTGCCAGCAGCCCGGCGGCCAGGCCCTACGAGCAGTACTTC. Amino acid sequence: CASSPAARPYEQYF.

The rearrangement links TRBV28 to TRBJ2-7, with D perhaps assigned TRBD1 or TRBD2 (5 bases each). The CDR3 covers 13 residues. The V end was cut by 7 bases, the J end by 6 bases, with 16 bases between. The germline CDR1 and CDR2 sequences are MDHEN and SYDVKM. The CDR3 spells CASTRGPVGEQYF. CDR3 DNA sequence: TGTGCCAGCACACGGGGCCCAGTTGGCGAGCAGTACTTC.

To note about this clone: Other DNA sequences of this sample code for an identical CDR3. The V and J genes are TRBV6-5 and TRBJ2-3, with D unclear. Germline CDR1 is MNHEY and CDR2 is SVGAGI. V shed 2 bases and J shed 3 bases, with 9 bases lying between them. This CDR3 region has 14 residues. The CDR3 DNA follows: TGTGCCAGCAGTTACGTGGCAAGTACAGATACGCAGTATTTT. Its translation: CASSYVASTDTQYF.

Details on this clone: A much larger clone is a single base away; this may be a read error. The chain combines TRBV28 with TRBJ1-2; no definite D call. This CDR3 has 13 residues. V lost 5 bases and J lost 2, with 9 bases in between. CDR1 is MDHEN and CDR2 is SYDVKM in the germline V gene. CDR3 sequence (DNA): TGTGCCAGCAGTAGGAGGGAAAACTATGGCTACACCTTC. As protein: CASSRRENYGYTF.

Here the CDR3 DNA reads TGCGCCAGCAGCCTGAAGAACCGAAAGACCTATGGCTACACCTTC. As protein: CASSLKNRKTYGYTF. The gene calls are TRBV4-1 and TRBJ1-2; D uncertain. The V gene's germline CDR1 is MGHRA and CDR2 YSYEKL. This CDR3 has 15 residues. Trimming stripped 4 bases from V and 4 bases from J, with 16 bases between.

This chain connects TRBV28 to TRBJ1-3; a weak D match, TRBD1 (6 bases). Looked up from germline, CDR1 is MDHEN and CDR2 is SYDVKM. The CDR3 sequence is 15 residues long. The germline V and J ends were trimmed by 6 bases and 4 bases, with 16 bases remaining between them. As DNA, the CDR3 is TGTGCCAGCAGCCTCCATTTTACAGGGGGAAACACCATATATTTT. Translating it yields CASSLHFTGGNTIYF.

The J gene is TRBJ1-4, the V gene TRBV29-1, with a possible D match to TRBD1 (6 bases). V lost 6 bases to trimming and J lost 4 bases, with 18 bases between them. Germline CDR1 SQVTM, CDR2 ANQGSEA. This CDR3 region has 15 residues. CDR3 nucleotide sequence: TGCAGCGTCACTCACCAGGACAGCCTTAATGAAAAACTGTTTTTT. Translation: CSVTHQDSLNEKLFF.

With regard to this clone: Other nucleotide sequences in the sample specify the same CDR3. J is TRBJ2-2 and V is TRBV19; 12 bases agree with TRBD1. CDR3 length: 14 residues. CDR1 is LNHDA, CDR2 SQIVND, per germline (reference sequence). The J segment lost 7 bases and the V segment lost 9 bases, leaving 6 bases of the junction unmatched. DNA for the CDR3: TGTGCCAGCAGGGGACAGGGGGCTGGCGGGGAGCTGTTTTTT. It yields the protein CASRGQGAGGELFF. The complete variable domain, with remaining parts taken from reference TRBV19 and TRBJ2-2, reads DGGITQSPKYLFRKEGQNVTLSCEQNLNHDAMYWYRQDPGQGLRLIYYSQIVNDFQKGDIAEGYSVSREKKESFPLTVTSAQKNPTAFYLCASRGQGAGGELFFGEGSRLTVL.

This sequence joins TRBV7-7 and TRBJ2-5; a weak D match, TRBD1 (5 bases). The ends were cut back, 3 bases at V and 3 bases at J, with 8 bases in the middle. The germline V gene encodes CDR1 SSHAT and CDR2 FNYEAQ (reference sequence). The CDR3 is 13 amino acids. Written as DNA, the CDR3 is TGTGCCAGCAGCTTCGACAGAGAAGAGACCCAGTACTTC. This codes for CASSFDREETQYF.

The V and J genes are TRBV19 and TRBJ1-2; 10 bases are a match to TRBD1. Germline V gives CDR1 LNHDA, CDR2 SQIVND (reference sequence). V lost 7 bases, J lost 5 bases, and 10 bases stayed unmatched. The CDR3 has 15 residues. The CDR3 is CASTPGTGAQYGYTF. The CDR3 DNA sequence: TGTGCCAGTACCCCCGGGACAGGGGCGCAATATGGCTACACCTTC.

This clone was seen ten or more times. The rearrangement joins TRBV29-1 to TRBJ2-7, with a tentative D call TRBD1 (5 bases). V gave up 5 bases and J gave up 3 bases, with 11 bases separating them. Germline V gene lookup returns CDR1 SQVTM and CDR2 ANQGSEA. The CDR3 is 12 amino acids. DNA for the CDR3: TGCAGCGTTTCAAGGGGAAACTACGAGCAGTACTTC. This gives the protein CSVSRGNYEQYF.

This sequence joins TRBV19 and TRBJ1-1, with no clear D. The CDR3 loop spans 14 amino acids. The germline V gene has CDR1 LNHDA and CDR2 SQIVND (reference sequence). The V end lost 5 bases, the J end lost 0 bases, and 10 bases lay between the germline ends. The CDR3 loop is CASSLKTVNTEAFF. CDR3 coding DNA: TGTGCCAGTAGTCTTAAGACGGTGAACACTGAAGCTTTCTTT.

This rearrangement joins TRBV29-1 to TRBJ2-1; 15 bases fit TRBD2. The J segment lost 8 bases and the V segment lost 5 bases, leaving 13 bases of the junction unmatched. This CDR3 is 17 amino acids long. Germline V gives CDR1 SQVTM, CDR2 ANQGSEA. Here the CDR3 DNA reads TGCAGCGTTCCCGGGACTAGCGGGAGGTTTCCCCTCGATGAGCAGTTCTTC. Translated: CSVPGTSGRFPLDEQFF.

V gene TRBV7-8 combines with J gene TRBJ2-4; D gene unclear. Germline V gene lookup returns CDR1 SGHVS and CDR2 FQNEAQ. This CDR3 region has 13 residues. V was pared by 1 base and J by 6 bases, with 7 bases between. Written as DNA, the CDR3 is TGTGCCAGCAGCTTAGTTGCCCGAAACATTCAGTACTTC. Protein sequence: CASSLVARNIQYF.

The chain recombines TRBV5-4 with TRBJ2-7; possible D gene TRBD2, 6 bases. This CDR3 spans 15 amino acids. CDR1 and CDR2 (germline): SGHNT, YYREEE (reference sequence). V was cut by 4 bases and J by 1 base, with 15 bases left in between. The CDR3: CASSPGRRGSYEQYF. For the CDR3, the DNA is TGTGCCAGCAGCCCGGGCCGGAGGGGTTCCTACGAGCAGTACTTC.